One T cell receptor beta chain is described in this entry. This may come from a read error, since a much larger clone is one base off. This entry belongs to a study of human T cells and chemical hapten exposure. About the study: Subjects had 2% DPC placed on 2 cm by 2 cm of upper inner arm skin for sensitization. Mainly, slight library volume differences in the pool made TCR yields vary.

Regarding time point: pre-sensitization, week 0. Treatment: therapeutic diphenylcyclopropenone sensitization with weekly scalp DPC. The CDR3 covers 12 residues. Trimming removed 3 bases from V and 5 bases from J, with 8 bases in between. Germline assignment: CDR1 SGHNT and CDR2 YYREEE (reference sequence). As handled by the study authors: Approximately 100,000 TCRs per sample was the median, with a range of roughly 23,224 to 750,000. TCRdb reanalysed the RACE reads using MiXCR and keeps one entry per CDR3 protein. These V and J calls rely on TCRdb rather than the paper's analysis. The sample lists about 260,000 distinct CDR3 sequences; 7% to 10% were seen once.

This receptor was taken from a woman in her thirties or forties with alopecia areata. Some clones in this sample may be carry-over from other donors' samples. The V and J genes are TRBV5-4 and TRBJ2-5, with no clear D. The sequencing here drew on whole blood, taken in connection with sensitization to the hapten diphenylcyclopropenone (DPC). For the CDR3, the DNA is TGTGCCAGCAGCTACCTCCTGGAGACCCAGTACTTC. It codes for CASSYLLETQYF. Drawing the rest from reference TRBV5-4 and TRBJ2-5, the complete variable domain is ETGVTQSPTHLIKTRGQQVTLRCSSQSGHNTVSWYQQALGQGPQFIFQYYREEENGRGNFPPRFSGLQFPNYSSELNVNALELDDSALYLCASSYLLETQYFGPGTRLLVL.